Described below is a single TCR beta chain sequence and its context. The data were obtained in a study of blood T cell repertoires in COVID-19. Study background: Spain, Italy and the United States supplied samples that represented acute and convalescent COVID-19. Nucleic acid was either cDNA or gDNA, and it came from T cells, B-cell-depleted T cells, or PBMCs.

Original data processing: Nucleated cell counts were estimated from reference gene primer amplification. Profiling relied on immunoSEQ multiplex PCR, and the TCRdb table lists in-frame clones only, not all of them. The V and J calls and clone size come from that table; D and trimming were worked out from the DNA. This table holds 250,000 to 300,000 clones, about 89% found once. Germline assignment: CDR1 KGHDR and CDR2 SFDVKD. CDR3 length equals 13 residues. V was clipped by 3 bases and J by 5 bases, with 9 bases between them. The chain uses TRBV24-1 and TRBJ1-2; unclear D gene. The sequenced material came from peripheral blood. This receptor was obtained from a woman in her sixties or seventies with acute or convalescent COVID-19. CDR3: CATSDGPGYGYTF. Here the CDR3 DNA reads TGTGCCACCAGTGATGGGCCGGGGTATGGCTACACCTTC.